One and the same sample provided the 20 T cell receptor beta chains below, sequenced in a study of blood T cells in healthy people across ages. A sample-barcoded 5' primer and a J-beta primer mix were used in a second PCR of roughly 6 to 12 cycles. MiXCR, run by TCRdb on the 5' RACE reads, gives a single entry per CDR3 protein. The data contain around 580,000 distinct CDR3 sequences, more than 45% of them singletons. Sequencing input: blood. The receptors stem from a man older than 75 in good health.

Only a few counts were recorded for this clonotype. The chain links TRBV7-2 to TRBJ2-3; D possibly corresponds to TRBD2 (6 bases). CDR3 length equals 16 residues. CDR1 is SGHTA, CDR2 FQGNSA, per germline. Trimming removed 3 bases from V and 2 bases from J, with 15 bases in between. This CDR3 is CASSFNSGADTDTQYF. The CDR3 region has the DNA TGTGCCAGCAGCTTCAATAGCGGTGCTGACACAGATACGCAGTATTTT. The complete variable domain, with remaining parts taken from reference TRBV7-2 and TRBJ2-3, reads GAGVSQSPSNKVTEKGKDVELRCDPISGHTALYWYRQSLGQGLEFLIYFQGNSAPDKSGLPSDRFSAERTGGSVSTLTIQRTQQEDSAVYLCASSFNSGADTDTQYFGPGTRLTVL.

This clonotype was recorded at least ten times. J is TRBJ2-1 and V is TRBV6-6; the D gene is possibly TRBD1 (7 bases). The CDR3 covers 16 residues. Trimming took 8 bases from V and 8 from J, leaving 25 bases between them. CDR1 and CDR2 from the germline V gene are MNHNY and SVGAGI (reference sequence). The CDR3 is CASYPARGAMLDEQFF. In DNA, the CDR3 is TGTGCCAGCTATCCTGCCAGGGGGGCCATGTTGGATGAGCAGTTCTTC.

The V and J genes are TRBV6-5 and TRBJ2-7; 10 nucleotides align to TRBD1. Germline CDR1 and CDR2: MNHEY and SVGAGI. This CDR3 has 16 residues. The junction had 14 bases not matched to a gene; V was cut back by 5 bases and J by 7 bases. CDR3 sequence reads: CASSNVRDRGRREQYF. CDR3 DNA sequence: TGTGCCAGCAGTAACGTGCGGGACAGGGGCCGTCGGGAGCAGTACTTC.

This clonotype has just a few counts. J is TRBJ2-7 and V is TRBV4-2; TRBD1 is a possible D gene (6 bases). There are 17 residues in the CDR3. Trimming took off 4 bases at V and 5 bases at J, with 24 bases between the two ends. Looked up from germline, CDR1 is LGHNA and CDR2 is YNFKEQ. The CDR3 DNA is TGTGCCAGCAGCCCAGACCCTACTGGGGCAGGGGCCCACGAGCAGTACTTC. This sequence encodes CASSPDPTGAGAHEQYF.

This clonotype was seen ten or more times. This rearrangement joins TRBV6-1 to TRBJ2-5; 7 positions match TRBD2. The CDR3 spans 18 residues. CDR1 and CDR2 (germline): MNHNS, SASEGT. The ends lost 5 bases at V and 5 bases at J; junction bases unmatched: 20. CDR3 protein: CASSKRTSNSLVMETQYF. Written as DNA, the CDR3 is TGTGCCAGCAGTAAACGGACTAGTAATTCTTTGGTGATGGAGACCCAGTACTTC.

Here the CDR3 DNA reads TGTGCCAGCAGCGTTAGATGGGAAAAGAGTGAGCAGTACTTC. Its protein product is CASSVRWEKSEQYF. This sequence joins TRBV9 and TRBJ2-7; D is unclear. Germline CDR1 is SGDLS and CDR2 is YYNGEE. Deletions cut 2 bases from V and 7 bases from J, with 16 bases between. CDR3 length equals 14 residues.

This sequence joins TRBV7-2 and TRBJ2-1; TRBD2 might be the D (6 bases). V was shortened by 2 bases and J by 8 bases, with 10 bases between the two germline ends. Looked up from germline, CDR1 is SGHTA and CDR2 is FQGNSA. CDR3 size: 13 residues. The CDR3 loop reads CASSLKAGYEQFF. The CDR3 DNA is TGTGCCAGCAGCTTAAAAGCGGGCTATGAGCAGTTCTTC. The whole variable domain, filled in from reference TRBV7-2 and TRBJ2-1, reads GAGVSQSPSNKVTEKGKDVELRCDPISGHTALYWYRQSLGQGLEFLIYFQGNSAPDKSGLPSDRFSAERTGGSVSTLTIQRTQQEDSAVYLCASSLKAGYEQFFGPGTRLTVL.

The chain has TRBV3-1 and TRBJ2-1, with a weak D call TRBD1 (5 bases). The germline gives CDR1 LGHDT, CDR2 YNNKEL (reference sequence). Trimming pared 1 base from V and 4 bases from J, leaving 11 bases between. This CDR3 spans 15 amino acids. CDR3 bases: TGTGCCAGCAGCCAAGGGAACAGACAGTACAATGAGCAGTTCTTC. It specifies CASSQGNRQYNEQFF.

A few counts support this clonotype. J is TRBJ2-1 and V is TRBV9, with 7 nucleotides matching TRBD2. The CDR3 contains 15 residues. The ends lost 4 bases at V and 5 bases at J; junction bases unmatched: 9. In germline, CDR1 is SGDLS, CDR2 YYNGEE. The CDR3 sequence: CASSTLAGTNNEQFF. Here the CDR3 DNA reads TGTGCCAGCAGCACTCTTGCCGGGACTAACAATGAGCAGTTCTTC.

V gene TRBV20-1 combines with J gene TRBJ2-3; D is undetermined. V was clipped by 6 bases and J by 2 bases, with 9 bases between them. This CDR3 is built from 12 residues. Germline CDR1 reads DFQATT; CDR2 reads SNEGSKA (reference sequence). The CDR3 region has the DNA TGCAGTGCCGGAACCATCACAGATACGCAGTATTTT. This sequence encodes CSAGTITDTQYF.

In nucleotides, the CDR3 is TGCAGCGTCGTTGCAGGTATAGGGGAGCAGTACTTC. This encodes CSVVAGIGEQYF. The chain employs TRBV29-1 and TRBJ2-7, with no clear D. V lost 6 bases to trimming and J lost 7 bases, with 16 bases between them. CDR3 length: 12 residues. Germline V gives CDR1 SQVTM, CDR2 ANQGSEA.

In DNA form, the CDR3 reads TGTGCCATCAGTAAGCGGGAGGAAACAAATGAGCAGTTCTTC. Translating it yields CAISKREETNEQFF. The chain links TRBV10-3 to TRBJ2-1; 9 nucleotides line up with TRBD2. The CDR3 is 14 amino acids. Germline V gives CDR1 ENHRY, CDR2 SYGVKD. V lost 5 bases, J lost 7 bases, and 6 bases stayed unmatched.

The chain couples TRBV6-2 or TRBV6-3 to TRBJ2-3; 7 bases fit TRBD1. V lost 6 bases and J lost 10; bases outside the gene matches: 10. Looked up from germline, CDR1 is MNHEY and CDR2 is SVGEGT. CDR3 length equals 13 residues. Written as DNA, the CDR3 is TGTGCCAGCAGACGGCAGGGGGAAAAAGCGCAGTATTTT. Its protein is CASRRQGEKAQYF.

V gene TRBV10-3 combines with J gene TRBJ1-4, with TRBD1 identical over 9 bases. This CDR3 contains 14 residues. Germline V CDR1 and CDR2: ENHRY, SYGVKD. The V gene end was trimmed by 4 bases and the J gene end by 6 bases; junction bases not matched to a gene: 3. The DNA for the CDR3 is TGTGCCATCAGTGGCGGGACAGGGTATGAAAAACTGTTTTTT. Protein: CAISGGTGYEKLFF.

This clonotype showed up just a few times. The V call is TRBV6-2 or TRBV6-3, the J call TRBJ2-6; 14 nucleotides line up with TRBD2. CDR1 is MNHEY, CDR2 SVGEGT, per germline. V trimming: 4 bases; J trimming: 3 bases; junction bases outside the gene matches: 8. The CDR3 spans 19 residues. The CDR3 reads CASSSMGLAGEVGANVLTF. The CDR3 DNA follows: TGTGCCAGCAGTTCCATGGGACTAGCGGGAGAGGTTGGGGCCAACGTCCTGACTTTC.

This rearrangement joins TRBV2 to TRBJ2-5; the D gene is possibly TRBD1 (6 bases). Per the germline V gene, CDR1 is SNHLY and CDR2 is FYNNEI. The CDR3 contains 12 residues. Deletions cut 10 bases from V and 3 bases from J, with 12 bases between. The CDR3 DNA follows: TGTGCCACCCGACAGGACGAAGAGACCCAGTACTTC. This translates into CATRQDEETQYF.

The V gene is TRBV20-1, the J gene TRBJ2-3; D gene uncertain. CDR3 length equals 14 residues. Germline-derived CDR1 and CDR2 are DFQATT and SNEGSKA (reference sequence). Trimming removed 4 bases from V and 6 bases from J, with 17 bases in between. The CDR3 sequence: CSATGSSKGDTQYF. For the CDR3, the DNA is TGCAGTGCTACCGGGTCCTCAAAGGGTGATACGCAGTATTTT.

This clonotype has only a few counts. V usage is TRBV20-1 and J usage is TRBJ1-4; 10 nucleotides align to TRBD1. J lost 6 bases, V lost 2 bases, and 6 bases had no gene match. This CDR3 has 15 residues. The germline V gene encodes CDR1 DFQATT and CDR2 SNEGSKA (reference sequence). The CDR3 sequence: CSARNRQGAYEKLFF. CDR3 nucleotides: TGCAGTGCTAGAAACAGACAGGGGGCTTATGAAAAACTGTTTTTT.

The chain carries TRBV7-2 and TRBJ1-1; 8 bases are shared with TRBD1. This CDR3 is built from 14 residues. From germline, CDR1 is SGHTA and CDR2 FQGNSA. The V segment lost 1 base and the J segment 8 bases; nucleotides outside the gene matches: 6. The CDR3 DNA reads as TGTGCCAGCAGCTTAGAGCGGGACAGGAAGGAAGCTTTCTTT. Translating gives CASSLERDRKEAFF.

This clonotype appeared many times. The J gene is TRBJ2-5, the V gene TRBV6-5; 9 bases match TRBD2. The CDR3 totals 15 residues. Germline V gene lookup returns CDR1 MNHEY and CDR2 SVGAGI. Trimming took 8 bases from V and 5 from J; bases not matched to a gene: 12. This CDR3 reads CASYRVAGGHETQYF. Here the CDR3 DNA reads TGTGCCAGCTATAGAGTGGCGGGAGGGCATGAGACCCAGTACTTC.